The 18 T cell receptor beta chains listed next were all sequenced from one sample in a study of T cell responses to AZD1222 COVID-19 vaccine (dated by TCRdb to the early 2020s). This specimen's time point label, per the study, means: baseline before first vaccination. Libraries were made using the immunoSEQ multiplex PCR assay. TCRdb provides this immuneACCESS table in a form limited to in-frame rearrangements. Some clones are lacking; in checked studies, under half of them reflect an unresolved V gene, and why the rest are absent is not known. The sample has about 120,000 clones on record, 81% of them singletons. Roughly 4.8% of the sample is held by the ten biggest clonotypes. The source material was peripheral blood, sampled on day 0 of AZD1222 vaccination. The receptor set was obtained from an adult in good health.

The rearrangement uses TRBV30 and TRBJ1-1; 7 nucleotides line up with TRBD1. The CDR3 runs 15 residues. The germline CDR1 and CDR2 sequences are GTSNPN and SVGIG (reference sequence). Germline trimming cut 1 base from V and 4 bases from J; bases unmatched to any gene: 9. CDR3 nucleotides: TGTGCCTGGAGTGGCCCAGACAGGGAGGGCACTGAAGCTTTCTTT. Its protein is CAWSGPDREGTEAFF. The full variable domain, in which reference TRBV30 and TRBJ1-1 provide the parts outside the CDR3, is SQTIHQWPATLVQPVGSPLSLECTVEGTSNPNLYWYRQAAGRGLQLLFYSVGIGQISSEVPQNLSASRPQDRQFILSSKKLLLSDSGFYLCAWSGPDREGTEAFFGQGTRLTVV.

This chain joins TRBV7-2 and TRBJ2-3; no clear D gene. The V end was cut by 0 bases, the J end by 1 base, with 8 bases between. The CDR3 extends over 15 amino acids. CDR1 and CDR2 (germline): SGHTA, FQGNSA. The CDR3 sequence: CASSLAGSGTDTQYF. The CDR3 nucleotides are TGTGCCAGCAGCTTAGCAGGGTCGGGCACAGATACGCAGTATTTT.

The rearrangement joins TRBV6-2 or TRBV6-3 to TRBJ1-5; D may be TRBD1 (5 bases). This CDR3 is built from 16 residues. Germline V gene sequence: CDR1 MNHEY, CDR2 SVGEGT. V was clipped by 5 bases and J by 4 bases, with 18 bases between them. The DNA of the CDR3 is TGTGCCAGCAGTGCAAACCAGGGACCGATGAATCAGCCCCAGCATTTT. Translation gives CASSANQGPMNQPQHF.

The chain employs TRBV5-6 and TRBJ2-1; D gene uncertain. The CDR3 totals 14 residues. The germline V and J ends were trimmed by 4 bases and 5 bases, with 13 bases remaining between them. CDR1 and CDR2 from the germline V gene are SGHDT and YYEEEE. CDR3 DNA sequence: TGTGCCAGCAGCCGCCGCCTTAGGGACAATGAGCAGTTCTTC. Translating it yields CASSRRLRDNEQFF.

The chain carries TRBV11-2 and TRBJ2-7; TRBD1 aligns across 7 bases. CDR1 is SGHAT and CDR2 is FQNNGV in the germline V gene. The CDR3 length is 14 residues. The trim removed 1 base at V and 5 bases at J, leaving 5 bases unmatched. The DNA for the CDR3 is TGTGCCAGCAGCTTAGTGACAGGGATGGACGAGCAGTACTTC. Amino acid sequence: CASSLVTGMDEQYF.

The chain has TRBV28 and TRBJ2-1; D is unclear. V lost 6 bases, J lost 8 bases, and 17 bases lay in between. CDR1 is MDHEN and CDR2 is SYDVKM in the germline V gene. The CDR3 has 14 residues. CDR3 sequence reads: CASSPPPQTHEQFF. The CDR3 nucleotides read TGTGCCAGCAGCCCACCCCCTCAGACTCATGAGCAGTTCTTC.

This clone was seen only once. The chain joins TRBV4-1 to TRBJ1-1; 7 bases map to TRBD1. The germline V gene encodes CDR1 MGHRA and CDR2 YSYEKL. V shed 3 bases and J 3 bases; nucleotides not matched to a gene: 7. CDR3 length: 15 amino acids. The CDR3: CASSQVQGFHTEAFF. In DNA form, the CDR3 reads TGCGCCAGCAGCCAGGTACAGGGGTTTCACACTGAAGCTTTCTTT.

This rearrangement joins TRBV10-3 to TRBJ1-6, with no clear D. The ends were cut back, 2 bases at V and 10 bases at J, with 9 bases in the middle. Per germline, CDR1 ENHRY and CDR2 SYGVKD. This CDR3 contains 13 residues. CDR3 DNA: TGTGCCATCAGTGAGGGAGGGAACTCACCCCTCCACTTT. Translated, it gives CAISEGGNSPLHF.

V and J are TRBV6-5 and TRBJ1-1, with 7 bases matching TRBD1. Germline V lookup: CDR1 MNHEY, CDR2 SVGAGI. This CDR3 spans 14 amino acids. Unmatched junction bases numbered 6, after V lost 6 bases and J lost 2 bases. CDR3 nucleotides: TGTGCCAGCAGAGTGGGACAGAGCAACACTGAAGCTTTCTTT. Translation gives CASRVGQSNTEAFF.

CDR3 amino acids: CASSPGTTIYEQYF. The CDR3 DNA is TGTGCCAGCAGCCCCGGGACTACAATCTACGAGCAGTACTTC. The chain combines TRBV7-3 with TRBJ2-7, with TRBD2 identical over 7 bases. Germline loops: CDR1 SGHTA, CDR2 FQGTGA. J gave up 3 bases and V 5 bases, and 7 bases lay outside the gene matches. This CDR3 region has 14 residues.

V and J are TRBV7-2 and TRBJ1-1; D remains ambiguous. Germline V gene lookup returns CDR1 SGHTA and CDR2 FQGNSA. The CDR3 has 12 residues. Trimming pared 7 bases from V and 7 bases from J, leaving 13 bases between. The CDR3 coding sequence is TGTGCCAGCACCCTATCTGGGATTGAAGCTTTCTTT. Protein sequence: CASTLSGIEAFF.

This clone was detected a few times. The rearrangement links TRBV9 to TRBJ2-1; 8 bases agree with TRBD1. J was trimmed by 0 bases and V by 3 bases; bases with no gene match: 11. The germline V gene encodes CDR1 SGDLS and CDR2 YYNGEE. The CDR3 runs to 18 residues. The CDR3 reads CASSDPVPGTGSYNEQFF. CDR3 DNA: TGTGCCAGCAGCGACCCCGTCCCGGGGACAGGCTCCTACAATGAGCAGTTCTTC.

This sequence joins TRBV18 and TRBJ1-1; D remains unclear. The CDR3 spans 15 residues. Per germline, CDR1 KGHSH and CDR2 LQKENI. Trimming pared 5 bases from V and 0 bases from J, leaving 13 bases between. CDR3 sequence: CASSSKQNLNTEAFF. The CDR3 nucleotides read TGTGCCAGCTCATCGAAGCAGAATTTGAACACTGAAGCTTTCTTT.

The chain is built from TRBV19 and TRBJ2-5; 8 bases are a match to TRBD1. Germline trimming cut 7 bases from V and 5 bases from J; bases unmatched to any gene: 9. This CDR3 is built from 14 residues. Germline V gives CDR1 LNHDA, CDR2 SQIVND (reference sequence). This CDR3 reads CASTGQGPGETQYF. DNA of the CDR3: TGTGCCAGTACCGGACAGGGCCCAGGGGAGACCCAGTACTTC.

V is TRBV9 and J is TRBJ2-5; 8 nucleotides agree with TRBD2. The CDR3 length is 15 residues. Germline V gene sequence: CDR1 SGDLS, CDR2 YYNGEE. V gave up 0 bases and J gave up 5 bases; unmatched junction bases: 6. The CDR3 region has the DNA TGTGCCAGCAGCGTAGCTGGACTAGCACACGAGACCCAGTACTTC. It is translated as CASSVAGLAHETQYF.

CDR3: CASSPIQETEAFF. CDR3 sequence (DNA): TGTGCCAGCTCACCAATACAGGAGACTGAAGCTTTCTTT. This chain joins TRBV18 and TRBJ1-1, with D perhaps TRBD1 (5 bases). Trimming cost V 2 bases and J 5 bases, with 9 bases left between them. The germline CDR1 and CDR2 sequences are KGHSH and LQKENI. CDR3 size: 13 residues. The full variable domain, its missing parts supplied by reference TRBV18 and TRBJ1-1, is NAGVMQNPRHLVRRRGQEARLRCSPMKGHSHVYWYRQLPEEGLKFMVYLQKENIIDESGMPKERFSAEFPKEGPSILRIQQVVRGDSAAYFCASSPIQETEAFFGQGTRLTVV.

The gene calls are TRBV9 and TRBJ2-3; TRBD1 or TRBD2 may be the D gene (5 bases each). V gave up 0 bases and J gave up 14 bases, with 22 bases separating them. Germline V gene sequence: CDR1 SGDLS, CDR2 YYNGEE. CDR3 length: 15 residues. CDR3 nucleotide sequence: TGTGCCAGCAGCGTAGGGGGGATCCAAGAAGGGGCCACGTATTTT. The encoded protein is CASSVGGIQEGATYF.

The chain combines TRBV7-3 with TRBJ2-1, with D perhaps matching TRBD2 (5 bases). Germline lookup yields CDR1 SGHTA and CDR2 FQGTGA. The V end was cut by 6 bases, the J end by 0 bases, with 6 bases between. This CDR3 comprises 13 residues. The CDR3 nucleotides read TGTGCCAGCAGTCGGGACTCCTACAATGAGCAGTTCTTC. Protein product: CASSRDSYNEQFF.